This T cell receptor beta chain was observed in a study of blood T cell repertoires in COVID-19. Across the study: Some COVID-19 samples were acute and others convalescent; all came from the United States, Italy and Spain.

Germline V gene data show CDR1 as MNHNY and CDR2 as SVGAGI (reference sequence). Unmatched junction bases numbered 9, after V lost 7 bases and J lost 5 bases. This CDR3 comprises 14 residues. Libraries were prepared by immunoSEQ multiplex PCR; TCRdb keeps only in-frame clonotypes and omits some of them. The data contain over 200,000 clones, about 83% of them singletons. In this sample, this clone turned up once. Material for sequencing was peripheral blood. The chain is built from TRBV6-6 and TRBJ2-5, with TRBD2 matching 8 bases. This TCR was sampled from a woman aged 25 to 39 with COVID-19, enrolled during active disease. The CDR3 DNA reads TGTGCCAGCATTGGGACTAGAAGCCGGGAGACCCAGTACTTC. It specifies CASIGTRSRETQYF.